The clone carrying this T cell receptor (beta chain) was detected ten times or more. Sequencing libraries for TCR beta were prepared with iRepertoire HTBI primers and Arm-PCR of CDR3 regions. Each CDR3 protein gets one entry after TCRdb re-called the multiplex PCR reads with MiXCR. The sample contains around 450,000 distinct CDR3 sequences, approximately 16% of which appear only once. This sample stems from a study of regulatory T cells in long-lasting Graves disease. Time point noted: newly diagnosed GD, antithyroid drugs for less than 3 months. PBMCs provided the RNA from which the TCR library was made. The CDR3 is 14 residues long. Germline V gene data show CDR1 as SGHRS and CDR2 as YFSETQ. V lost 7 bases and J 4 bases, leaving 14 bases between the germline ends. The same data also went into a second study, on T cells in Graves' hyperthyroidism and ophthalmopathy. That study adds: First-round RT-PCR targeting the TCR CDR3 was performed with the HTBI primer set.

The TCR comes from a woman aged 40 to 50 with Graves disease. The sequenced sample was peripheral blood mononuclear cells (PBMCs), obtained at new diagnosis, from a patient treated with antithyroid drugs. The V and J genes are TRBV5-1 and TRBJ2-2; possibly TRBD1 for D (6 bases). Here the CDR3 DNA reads TGCGCCAGCGCAGAAGGGGGTGGCACCGGGGAGCTGTTTTTT. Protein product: CASAEGGGTGELFF. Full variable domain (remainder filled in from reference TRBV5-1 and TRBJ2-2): KAGVTQTPRYLIKTRGQQVTLSCSPISGHRSVSWYQQTPGQGLQFLFEYFSETQRNKGNFPGRFSGRQFSNSRSEMNVSTLELGDSALYLCASAEGGGTGELFFGEGSRLTVL.